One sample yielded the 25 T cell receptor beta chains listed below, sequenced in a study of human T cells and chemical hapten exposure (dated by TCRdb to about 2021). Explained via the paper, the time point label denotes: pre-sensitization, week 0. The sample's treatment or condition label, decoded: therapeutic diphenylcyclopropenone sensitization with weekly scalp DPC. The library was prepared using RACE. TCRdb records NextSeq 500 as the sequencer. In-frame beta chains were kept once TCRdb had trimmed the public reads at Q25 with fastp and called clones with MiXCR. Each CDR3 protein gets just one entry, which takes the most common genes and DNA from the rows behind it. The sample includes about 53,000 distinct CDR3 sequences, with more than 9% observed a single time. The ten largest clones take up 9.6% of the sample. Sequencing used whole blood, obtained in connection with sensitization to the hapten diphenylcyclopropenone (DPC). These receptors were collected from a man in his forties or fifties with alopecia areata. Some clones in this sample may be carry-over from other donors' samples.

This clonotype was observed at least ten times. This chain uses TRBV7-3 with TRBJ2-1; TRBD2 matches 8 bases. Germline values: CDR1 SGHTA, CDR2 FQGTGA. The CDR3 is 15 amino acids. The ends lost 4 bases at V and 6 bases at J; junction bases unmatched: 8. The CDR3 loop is CASSSHRLAGNEQFF. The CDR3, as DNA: TGTGCCAGCAGCTCCCACCGGCTAGCGGGCAATGAGCAGTTCTTC.

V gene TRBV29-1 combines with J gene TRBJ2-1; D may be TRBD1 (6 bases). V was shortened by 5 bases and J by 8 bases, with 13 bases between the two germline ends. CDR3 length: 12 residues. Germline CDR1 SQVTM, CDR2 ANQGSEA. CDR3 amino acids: CSVFEQGYEQFF. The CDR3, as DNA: TGCAGCGTTTTCGAACAGGGATATGAGCAGTTCTTC.

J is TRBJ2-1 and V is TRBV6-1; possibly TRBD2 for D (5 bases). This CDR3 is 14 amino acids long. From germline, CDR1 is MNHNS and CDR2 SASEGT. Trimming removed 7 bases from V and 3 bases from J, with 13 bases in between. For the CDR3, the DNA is TGTGCCAGCACCGGACTCGCCTTCTACAATGAGCAGTTCTTC. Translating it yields CASTGLAFYNEQFF.

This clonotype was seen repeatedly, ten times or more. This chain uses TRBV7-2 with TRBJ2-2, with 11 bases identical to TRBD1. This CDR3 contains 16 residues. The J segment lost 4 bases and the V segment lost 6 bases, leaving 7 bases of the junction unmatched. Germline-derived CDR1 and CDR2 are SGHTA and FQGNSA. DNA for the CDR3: TGTGCCAGCAGACAAAGCGGGACAGGGGGCACCGGGGAGCTGTTTTTT. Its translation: CASRQSGTGGTGELFF.

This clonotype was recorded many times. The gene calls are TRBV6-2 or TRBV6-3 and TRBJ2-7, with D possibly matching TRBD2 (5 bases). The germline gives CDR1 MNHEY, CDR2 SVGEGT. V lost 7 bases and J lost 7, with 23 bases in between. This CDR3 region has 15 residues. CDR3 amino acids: CASNLQRQPPREQYF. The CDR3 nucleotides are TGTGCCAGCAACTTACAGCGGCAGCCCCCGAGGGAGCAGTACTTC.

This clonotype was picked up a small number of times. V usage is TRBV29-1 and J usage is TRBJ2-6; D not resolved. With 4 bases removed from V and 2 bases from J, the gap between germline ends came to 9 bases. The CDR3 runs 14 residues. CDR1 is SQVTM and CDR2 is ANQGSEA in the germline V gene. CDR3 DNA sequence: TGCAGCGTTGCCCAAGGGACTGGGGCCAACGTCCTGACTTTC. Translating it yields CSVAQGTGANVLTF.

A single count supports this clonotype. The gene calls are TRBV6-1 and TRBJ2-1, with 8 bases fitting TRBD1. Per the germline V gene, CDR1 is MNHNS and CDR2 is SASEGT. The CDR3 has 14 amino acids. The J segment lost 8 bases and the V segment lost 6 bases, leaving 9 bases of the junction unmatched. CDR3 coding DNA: TGTGCCAGCAGGGGAGTTGGGACAGGTTATGAGCAGTTCTTC. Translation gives CASRGVGTGYEQFF.

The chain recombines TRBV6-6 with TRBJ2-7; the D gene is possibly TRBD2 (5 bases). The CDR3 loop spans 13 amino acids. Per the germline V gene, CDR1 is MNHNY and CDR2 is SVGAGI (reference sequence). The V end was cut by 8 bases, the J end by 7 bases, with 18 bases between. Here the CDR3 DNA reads TGTGCCAGCCTTTTCCAGACTACGTCTGAGCAGTACTTC. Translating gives CASLFQTTSEQYF.

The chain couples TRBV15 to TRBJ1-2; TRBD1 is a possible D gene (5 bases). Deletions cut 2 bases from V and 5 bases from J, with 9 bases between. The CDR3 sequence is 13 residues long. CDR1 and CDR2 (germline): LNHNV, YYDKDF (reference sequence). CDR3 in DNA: TGTGCCACCAGCAGATCGACAGCGTATGGCTACACCTTC. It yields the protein CATSRSTAYGYTF.

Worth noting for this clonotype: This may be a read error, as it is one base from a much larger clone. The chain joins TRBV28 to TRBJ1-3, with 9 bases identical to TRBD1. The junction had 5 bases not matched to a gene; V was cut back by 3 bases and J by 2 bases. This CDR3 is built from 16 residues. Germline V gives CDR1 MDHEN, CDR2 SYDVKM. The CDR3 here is CASSFPGTGTGNTIYF. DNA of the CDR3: TGTGCCAGCAGTTTTCCTGGGACAGGGACTGGAAACACCATATATTTT.

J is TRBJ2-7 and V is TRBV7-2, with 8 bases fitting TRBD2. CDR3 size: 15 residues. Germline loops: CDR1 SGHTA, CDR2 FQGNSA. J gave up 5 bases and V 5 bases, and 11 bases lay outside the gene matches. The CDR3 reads CASSPSAGVFDEQYF. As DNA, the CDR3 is TGTGCCAGCAGCCCATCAGCGGGAGTCTTCGACGAGCAGTACTTC.

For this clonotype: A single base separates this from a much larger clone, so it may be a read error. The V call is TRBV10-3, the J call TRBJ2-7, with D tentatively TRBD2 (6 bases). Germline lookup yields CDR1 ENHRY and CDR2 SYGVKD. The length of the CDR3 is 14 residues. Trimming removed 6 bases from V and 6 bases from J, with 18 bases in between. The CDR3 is CAISTGTGGPEQYF. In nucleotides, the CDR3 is TGTGCCATCAGCACCGGGACTGGCGGTCCCGAGCAGTACTTC.

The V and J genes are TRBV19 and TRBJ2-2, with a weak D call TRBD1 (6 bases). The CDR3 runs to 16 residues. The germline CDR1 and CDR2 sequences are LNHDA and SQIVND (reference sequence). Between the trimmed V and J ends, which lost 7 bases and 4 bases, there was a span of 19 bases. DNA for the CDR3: TGTGCCAGTACCTCCCGATCCGGACAGCTCACCGGGGAGCTGTTTTTT. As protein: CASTSRSGQLTGELFF.

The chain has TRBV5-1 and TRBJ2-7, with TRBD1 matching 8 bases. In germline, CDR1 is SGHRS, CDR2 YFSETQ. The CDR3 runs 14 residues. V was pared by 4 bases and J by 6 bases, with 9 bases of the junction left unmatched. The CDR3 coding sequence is TGCGCCAGCAGCGAGGACAGGGAAGAAGGCGAGCAGTACTTC. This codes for CASSEDREEGEQYF.

The CDR3 coding sequence is TGTGCCAGCAGCACCCAGCCGGTCACTAACTATGGCTACACCTTC. Amino acids: CASSTQPVTNYGYTF. The V call is TRBV7-2, the J call TRBJ1-2; no clear D gene. Germline CDR1 SGHTA, CDR2 FQGNSA. V was clipped by 5 bases and J by 0 bases, with 13 bases between them. CDR3 length equals 15 residues.

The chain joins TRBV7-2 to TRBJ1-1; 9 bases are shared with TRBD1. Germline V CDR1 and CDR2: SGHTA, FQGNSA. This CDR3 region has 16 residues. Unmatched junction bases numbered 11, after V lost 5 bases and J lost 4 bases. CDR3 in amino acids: CASSPRTGAFSTEAFF. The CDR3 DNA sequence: TGTGCCAGCAGCCCAAGGACAGGGGCTTTTTCCACTGAAGCTTTCTTT.

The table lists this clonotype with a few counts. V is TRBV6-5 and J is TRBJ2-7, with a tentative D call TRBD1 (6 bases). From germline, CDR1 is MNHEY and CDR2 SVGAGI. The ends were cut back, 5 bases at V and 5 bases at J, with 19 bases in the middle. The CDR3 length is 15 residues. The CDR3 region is CASSAGGRGYHEQYF. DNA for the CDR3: TGTGCCAGCAGTGCCGGTGGCAGGGGTTACCACGAGCAGTACTTC.

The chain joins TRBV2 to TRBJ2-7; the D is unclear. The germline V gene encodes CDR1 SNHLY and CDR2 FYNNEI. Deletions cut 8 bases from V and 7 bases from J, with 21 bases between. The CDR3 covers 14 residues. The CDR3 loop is CASVDGVGLGEQYF. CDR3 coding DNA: TGTGCCAGCGTCGATGGGGTTGGGTTGGGAGAGCAGTACTTC.

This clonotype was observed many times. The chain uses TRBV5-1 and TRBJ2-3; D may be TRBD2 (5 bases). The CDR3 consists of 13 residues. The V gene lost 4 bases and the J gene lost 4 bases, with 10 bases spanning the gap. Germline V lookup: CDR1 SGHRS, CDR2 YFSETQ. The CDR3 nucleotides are TGCGCCAGCAGCGACGGACTCCCAGATACGCAGTATTTT. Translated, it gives CASSDGLPDTQYF.

The CDR3 protein is CASSLAPPLAANHNEQFF. For the CDR3, the DNA is TGCGCCAGCAGCCTCGCACCCCCGCTAGCCGCGAACCACAATGAGCAGTTCTTC. The rearrangement links TRBV4-1 to TRBJ2-1; weak D call: TRBD2 (5 bases). The germline V and J ends were trimmed by 4 bases and 5 bases, with 24 bases remaining between them. Germline loops: CDR1 MGHRA, CDR2 YSYEKL. The CDR3 has 18 residues.

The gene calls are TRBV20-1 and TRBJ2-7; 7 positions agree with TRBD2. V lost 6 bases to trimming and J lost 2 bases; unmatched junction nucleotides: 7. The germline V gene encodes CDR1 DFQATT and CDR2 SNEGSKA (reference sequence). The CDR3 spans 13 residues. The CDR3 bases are TGCAGTGCCCCCAAGCGGGGAACCTACGAGCAGTACTTC. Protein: CSAPKRGTYEQYF.

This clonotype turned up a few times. CDR3: CASSLHGYGDNEQFF. In nucleotides, the CDR3 is TGTGCCAGCAGTTTACATGGATACGGAGACAATGAGCAGTTCTTC. This chain connects TRBV27 to TRBJ2-1; D is unresolved. Germline V lookup: CDR1 MNHEY, CDR2 SMNVEV (reference sequence). The V end was cut by 2 bases, the J end by 5 bases, with 13 bases between. CDR3 length equals 15 residues.

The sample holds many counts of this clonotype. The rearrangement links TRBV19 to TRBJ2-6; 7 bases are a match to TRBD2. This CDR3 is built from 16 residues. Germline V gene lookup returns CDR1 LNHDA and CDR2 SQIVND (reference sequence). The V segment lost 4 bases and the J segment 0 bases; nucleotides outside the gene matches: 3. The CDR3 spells CASSNRDYSGANVLTF. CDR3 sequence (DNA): TGTGCCAGTAGTAACCGGGACTACTCTGGGGCCAACGTCCTGACTTTC.

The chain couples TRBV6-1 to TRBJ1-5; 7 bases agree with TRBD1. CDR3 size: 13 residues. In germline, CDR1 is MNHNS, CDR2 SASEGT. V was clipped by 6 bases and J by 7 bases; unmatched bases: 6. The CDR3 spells CASRQQGQQPQHF. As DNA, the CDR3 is TGTGCCAGCAGACAACAGGGGCAGCAGCCCCAGCATTTT.

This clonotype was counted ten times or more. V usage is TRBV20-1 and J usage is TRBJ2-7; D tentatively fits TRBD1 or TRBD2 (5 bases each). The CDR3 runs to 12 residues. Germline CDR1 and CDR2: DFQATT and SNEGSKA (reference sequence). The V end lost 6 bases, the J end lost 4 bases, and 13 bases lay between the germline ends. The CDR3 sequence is CSAGTVIYEQYF. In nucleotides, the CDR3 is TGCAGTGCCGGGACGGTTATTTACGAGCAGTACTTC.